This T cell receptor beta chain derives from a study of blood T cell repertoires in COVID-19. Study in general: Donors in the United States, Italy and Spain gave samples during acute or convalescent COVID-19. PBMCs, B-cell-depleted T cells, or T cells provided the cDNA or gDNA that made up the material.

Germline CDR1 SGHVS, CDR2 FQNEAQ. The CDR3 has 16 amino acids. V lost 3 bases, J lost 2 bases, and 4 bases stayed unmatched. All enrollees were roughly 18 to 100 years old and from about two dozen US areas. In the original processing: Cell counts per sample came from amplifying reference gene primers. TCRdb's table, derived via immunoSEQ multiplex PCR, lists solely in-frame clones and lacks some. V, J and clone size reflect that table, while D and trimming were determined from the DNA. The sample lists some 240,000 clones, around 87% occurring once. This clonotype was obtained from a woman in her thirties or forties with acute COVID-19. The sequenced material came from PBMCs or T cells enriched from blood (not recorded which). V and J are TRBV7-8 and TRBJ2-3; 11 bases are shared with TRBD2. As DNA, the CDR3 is TGTGCCAGCAGCTTTATTAGCGGGAGGGCCACAGATACGCAGTATTTT. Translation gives CASSFISGRATDTQYF.